This paragraph covers one T cell receptor delta chain sequence. This clone was observed a handful of times. This clone's antigen is unknown. A far larger clone is off by one base, so a read error is likely. The data were obtained in a study of gamma-delta chains in newborns, infants, children (dated by TCRdb to the late 2010s). Regarding the study in general: According to the study title, microbial exposure causes polyclonal expansion of innate gammadelta T cells right after birth. The study examined the way microbial exposure affected innate gammadelta T cell populations in human newborns right after birth.

The CDR3 starts with the cysteine, ends with the phenylalanine, and has 20 residues. The CDR3 DNA has 60 bases and is translated from base 1. CDR1 and CDR2 (GEAIGNYY, EKD) derive from the germline V gene. The data were produced on an Illumina MiSeq. Clones were re-identified by TCRdb from the public reads with CATT, and rows with the same DNA were merged. In all, the sample holds about 1,300 delta-chain clones, and about 1.1% of those were seen once. The ten largest clonotypes hold roughly 18% of the sample. The receptor comes from a child in good health. The material sequenced was blood. The chain employs TRDV2 and TRDJ1; TRDD3 aligns with 13 central bases. In nucleotide form, the sequence is TGTGCCTGTGACCTCCTTTCACTGGGGGATACGCTAGGACACACCAATAAACTCATCTTT. It codes for CACDLLSLGDTLGHTNKLIF.